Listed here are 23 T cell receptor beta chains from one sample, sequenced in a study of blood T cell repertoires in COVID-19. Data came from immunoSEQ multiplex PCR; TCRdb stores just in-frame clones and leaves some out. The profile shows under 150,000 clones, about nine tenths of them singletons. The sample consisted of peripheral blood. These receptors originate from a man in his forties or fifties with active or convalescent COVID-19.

The CDR3: CASSFRGEGKLEAFF. The CDR3 DNA reads TGTGCCAGCAGTTTTAGGGGGGAGGGCAAACTTGAAGCTTTCTTT. V is TRBV28 and J is TRBJ1-1; D perhaps matches TRBD1 (6 bases). The CDR3 runs 15 residues. Germline V CDR1 and CDR2: MDHEN, SYDVKM. The germline V and J ends were trimmed by 3 bases and 7 bases, with 18 bases remaining between them.

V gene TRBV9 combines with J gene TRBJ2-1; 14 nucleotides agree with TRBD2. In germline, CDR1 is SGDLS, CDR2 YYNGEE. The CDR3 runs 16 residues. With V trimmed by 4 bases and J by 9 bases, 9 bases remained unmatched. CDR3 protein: CASSRSGTSGSIEQFF. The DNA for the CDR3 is TGTGCCAGCAGCCGATCCGGGACTAGCGGGAGTATTGAGCAGTTCTTC.

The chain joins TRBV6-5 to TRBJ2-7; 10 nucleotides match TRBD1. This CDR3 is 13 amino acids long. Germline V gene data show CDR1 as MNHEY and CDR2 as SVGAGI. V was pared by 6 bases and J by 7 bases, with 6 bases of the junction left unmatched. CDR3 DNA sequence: TGTGCCAGCAGGCGACAGGGGGCAGGGGAGCAGTACTTC. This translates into CASRRQGAGEQYF.

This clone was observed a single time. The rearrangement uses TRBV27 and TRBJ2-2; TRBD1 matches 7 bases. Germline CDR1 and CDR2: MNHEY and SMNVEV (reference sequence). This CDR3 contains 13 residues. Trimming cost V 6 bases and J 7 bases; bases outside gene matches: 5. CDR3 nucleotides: TGTGCCAGCAGCTTAACAGGGGTCGGGGAGCTGTTTTTT. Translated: CASSLTGVGELFF.

CDR3 loop: CASSLGAFGSGNTIYF. The CDR3 coding sequence is TGTGCCAGCAGCTTAGGGGCTTTCGGCTCTGGAAACACCATATATTTT. This chain links TRBV7-8 with TRBJ1-3; no firm D call. Between the trimmed V and J ends, which lost 1 base and 0 bases, there was a span of 10 bases. CDR3 length equals 16 residues. Germline assignment: CDR1 SGHVS and CDR2 FQNEAQ.

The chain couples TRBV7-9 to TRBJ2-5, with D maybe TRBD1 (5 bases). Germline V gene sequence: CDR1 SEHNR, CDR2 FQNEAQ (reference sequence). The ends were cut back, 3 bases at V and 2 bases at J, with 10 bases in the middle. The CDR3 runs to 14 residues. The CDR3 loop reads CASSFTGSQETQYF. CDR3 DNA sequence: TGTGCCAGCAGCTTCACAGGATCTCAAGAGACCCAGTACTTC. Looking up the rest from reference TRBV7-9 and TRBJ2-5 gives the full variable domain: DTGVSQNPRHKITKRGQNVTFRCDPISEHNRLYWYRQTLGQGPEFLTYFQNEAQLEKSRLLSDRFSAERPKGSFSTLEIQRTEQGDSAMYLCASSFTGSQETQYFGPGTRLLVL.

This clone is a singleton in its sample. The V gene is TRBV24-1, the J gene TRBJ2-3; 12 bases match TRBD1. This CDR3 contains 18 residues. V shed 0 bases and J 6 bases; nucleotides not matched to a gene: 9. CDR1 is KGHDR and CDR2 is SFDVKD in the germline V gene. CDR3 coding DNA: TGTGCCACCAGTGATTTGCAGGGGACAGGGGGCCGGAGGGATACGCAGTATTTT. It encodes CATSDLQGTGGRRDTQYF.

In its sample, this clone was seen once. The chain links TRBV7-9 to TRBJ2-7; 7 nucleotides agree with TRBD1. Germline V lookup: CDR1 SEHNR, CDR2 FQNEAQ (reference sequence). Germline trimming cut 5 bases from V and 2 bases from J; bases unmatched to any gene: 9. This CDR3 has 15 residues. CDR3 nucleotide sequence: TGTGCCAGCAGCCCGCCGGGGCAGGGGGCCTACGAGCAGTACTTC. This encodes CASSPPGQGAYEQYF.

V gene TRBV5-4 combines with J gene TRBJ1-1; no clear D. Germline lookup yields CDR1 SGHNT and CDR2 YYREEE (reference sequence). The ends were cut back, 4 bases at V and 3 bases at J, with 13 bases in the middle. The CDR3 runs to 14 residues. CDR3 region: CASSPSGWHTEAFF. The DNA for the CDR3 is TGTGCCAGCAGCCCGTCGGGGTGGCACACTGAAGCTTTCTTT. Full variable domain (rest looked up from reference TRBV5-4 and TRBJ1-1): ETGVTQSPTHLIKTRGQQVTLRCSSQSGHNTVSWYQQALGQGPQFIFQYYREEENGRGNFPPRFSGLQFPNYSSELNVNALELDDSALYLCASSPSGWHTEAFFGQGTRLTVV.

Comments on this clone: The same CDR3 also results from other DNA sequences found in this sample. CDR3 region: CASSIGTGSYEQYF. CDR3 nucleotide sequence: TGTGCCAGTAGTATCGGGACAGGTTCCTACGAGCAGTACTTC. V is TRBV19 and J is TRBJ2-7, with TRBD1 matching over 8 bases. J was trimmed by 1 base and V by 3 bases; bases with no gene match: 2. The CDR3 runs to 14 residues. Germline values: CDR1 LNHDA, CDR2 SQIVND (reference sequence).

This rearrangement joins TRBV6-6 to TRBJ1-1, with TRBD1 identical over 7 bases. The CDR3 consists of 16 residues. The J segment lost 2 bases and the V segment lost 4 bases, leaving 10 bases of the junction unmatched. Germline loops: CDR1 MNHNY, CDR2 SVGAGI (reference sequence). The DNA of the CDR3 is TGTGCCAGCAGTTCCCACCCGGGACAGAGAAACACTGAAGCTTTCTTT. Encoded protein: CASSSHPGQRNTEAFF.

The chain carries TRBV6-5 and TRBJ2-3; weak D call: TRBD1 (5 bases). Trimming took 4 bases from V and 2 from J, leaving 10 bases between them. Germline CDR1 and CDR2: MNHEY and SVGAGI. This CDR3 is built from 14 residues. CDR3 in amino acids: CASSFRTITDTQYF. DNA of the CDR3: TGTGCCAGCAGTTTTCGGACAATCACAGATACGCAGTATTTT.

The CDR3 region has the DNA TGTGCCAGCCGTTCAGGGTCCGGATACAATGAGCAGTTCTTC. It translates to CASRSGSGYNEQFF. The J gene is TRBJ2-1, the V gene TRBV11-2; TRBD1 might be the D (5 bases). With 8 bases removed from V and 4 bases from J, the gap between germline ends came to 15 bases. The CDR3 extends over 14 amino acids. The germline V gene has CDR1 SGHAT and CDR2 FQNNGV.

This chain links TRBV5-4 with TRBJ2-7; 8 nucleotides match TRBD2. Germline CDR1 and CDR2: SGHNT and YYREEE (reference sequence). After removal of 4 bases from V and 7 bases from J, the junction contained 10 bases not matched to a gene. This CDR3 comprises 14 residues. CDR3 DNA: TGTGCCAGCAGCACAACTAGCGGCTTCGGGGAGCAGTACTTC. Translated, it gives CASSTTSGFGEQYF.

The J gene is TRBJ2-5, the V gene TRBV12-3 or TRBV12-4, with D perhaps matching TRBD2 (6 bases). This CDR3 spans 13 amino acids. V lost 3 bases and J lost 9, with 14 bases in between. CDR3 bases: TGTGCCAGCAGTTTGGAGGGGTGGTCAGCCCAGTACTTC. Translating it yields CASSLEGWSAQYF.

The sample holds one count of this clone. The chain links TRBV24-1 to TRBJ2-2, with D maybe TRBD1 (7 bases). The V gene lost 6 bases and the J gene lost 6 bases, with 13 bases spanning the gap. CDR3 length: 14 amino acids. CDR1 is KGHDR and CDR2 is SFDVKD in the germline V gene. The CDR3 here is CATSFRGTAGELFF. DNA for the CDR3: TGTGCCACCAGTTTTCGGGGGACAGCCGGGGAGCTGTTTTTT.

CDR3 nucleotide sequence: TGTGCCAGCCTTTTTACGGGGACCGGGGAGCTGTTTTTT. Its protein is CASLFTGTGELFF. The chain recombines TRBV6-5 with TRBJ2-2; possibly TRBD2 for D (5 bases). This CDR3 contains 13 residues. Germline V CDR1 and CDR2: MNHEY, SVGAGI. V was shortened by 8 bases and J by 5 bases, with 12 bases between the two germline ends.

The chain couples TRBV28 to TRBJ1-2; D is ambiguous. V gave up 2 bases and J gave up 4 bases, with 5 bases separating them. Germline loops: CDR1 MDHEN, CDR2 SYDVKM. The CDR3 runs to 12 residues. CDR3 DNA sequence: TGTGCCAGCAGTTTAGCAGGCTATGGCTACACCTTC. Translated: CASSLAGYGYTF.

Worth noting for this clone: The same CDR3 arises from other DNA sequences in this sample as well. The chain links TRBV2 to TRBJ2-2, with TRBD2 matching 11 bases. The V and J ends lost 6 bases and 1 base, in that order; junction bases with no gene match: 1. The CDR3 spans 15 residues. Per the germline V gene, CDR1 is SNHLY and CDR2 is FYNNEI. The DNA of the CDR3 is TGTGCCAGCAGGGGGACTAGCGGGAACACCGGGGAGCTGTTTTTT. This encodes CASRGTSGNTGELFF.

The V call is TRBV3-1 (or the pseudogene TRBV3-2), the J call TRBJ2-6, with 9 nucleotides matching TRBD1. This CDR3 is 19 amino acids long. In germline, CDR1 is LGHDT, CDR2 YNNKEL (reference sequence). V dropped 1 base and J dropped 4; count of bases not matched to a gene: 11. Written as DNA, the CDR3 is TGTGCCAGCAGCCAAGGCTTAGGGACAGGGAGTTTAGGGGCCAACGTCCTGACTTTC. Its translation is CASSQGLGTGSLGANVLTF.

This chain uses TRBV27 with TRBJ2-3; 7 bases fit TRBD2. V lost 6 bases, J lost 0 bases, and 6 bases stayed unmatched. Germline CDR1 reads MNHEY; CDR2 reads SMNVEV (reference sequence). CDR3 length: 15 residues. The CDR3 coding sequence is TGTGCCAGCAGGCGGGGAGGGAGGAGCACAGATACGCAGTATTTT. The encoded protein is CASRRGGRSTDTQYF.

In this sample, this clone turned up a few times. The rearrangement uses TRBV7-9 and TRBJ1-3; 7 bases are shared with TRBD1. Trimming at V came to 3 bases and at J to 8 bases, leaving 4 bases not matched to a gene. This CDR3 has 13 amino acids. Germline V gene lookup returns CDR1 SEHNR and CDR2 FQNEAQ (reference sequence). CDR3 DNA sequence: TGTGCCAGCAGCTTTGACAGGGTGGACACCATATATTTT. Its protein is CASSFDRVDTIYF.

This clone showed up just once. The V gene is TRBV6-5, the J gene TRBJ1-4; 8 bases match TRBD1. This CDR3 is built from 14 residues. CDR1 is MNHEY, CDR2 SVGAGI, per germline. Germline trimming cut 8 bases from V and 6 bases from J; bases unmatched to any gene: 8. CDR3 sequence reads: CASGNRGGDEKLFF. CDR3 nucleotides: TGTGCCAGCGGGAACAGGGGGGGAGATGAAAAACTGTTTTTT.